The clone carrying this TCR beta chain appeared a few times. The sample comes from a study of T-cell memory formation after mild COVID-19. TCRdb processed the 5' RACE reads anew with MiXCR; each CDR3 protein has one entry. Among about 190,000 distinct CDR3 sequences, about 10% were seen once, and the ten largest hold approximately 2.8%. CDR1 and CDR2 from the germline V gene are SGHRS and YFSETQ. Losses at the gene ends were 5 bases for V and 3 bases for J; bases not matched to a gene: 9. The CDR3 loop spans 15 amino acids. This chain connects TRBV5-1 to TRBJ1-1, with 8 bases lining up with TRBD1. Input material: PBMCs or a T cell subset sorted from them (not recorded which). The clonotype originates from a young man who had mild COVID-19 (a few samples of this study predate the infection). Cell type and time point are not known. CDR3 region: CASRFATGGDTEAFF. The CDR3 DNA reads TGCGCCAGCAGGTTCGCAACAGGGGGGGACACTGAAGCTTTCTTT. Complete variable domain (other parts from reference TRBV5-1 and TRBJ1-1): KAGVTQTPRYLIKTRGQQVTLSCSPISGHRSVSWYQQTPGQGLQFLFEYFSETQRNKGNFPGRFSGRQFSNSRSEMNVSTLELGDSALYLCASRFATGGDTEAFFGQGTRLTVV.